The 30 T cell receptor beta chains presented below share a single source sample, sequenced in a study of blood T cell repertoires in COVID-19. Profiling relied on immunoSEQ multiplex PCR, and the TCRdb table lists in-frame clones only, not all of them. The table shows about 170,000 clones, with about 88% occurring only once. Sequenced input: peripheral blood. Receptors were obtained from a woman of 80 years or more in a cohort sampled during active or convalescent COVID-19.

CDR3 sequence: CASSPRGEGGYGYTF. CDR3 DNA: TGTGCCAGCTCACCACGGGGAGAGGGCGGCTATGGCTACACCTTC. The V gene is TRBV18, the J gene TRBJ1-2; D is unclear. The CDR3 covers 15 residues. Germline V gene lookup returns CDR1 KGHSH and CDR2 LQKENI. Trimming took 1 base from V and 4 from J, leaving 13 bases between them.

V and J are TRBV28 and TRBJ1-6; D is ambiguous. CDR1 MDHEN and CDR2 SYDVKM come from the germline V gene. V shed 8 bases and J shed 7 bases, with 12 bases lying between them. The CDR3 spans 13 residues. The CDR3 loop reads CASEYTANSPLHF. The CDR3 nucleotides are TGTGCCAGCGAATACACAGCAAATTCACCCCTCCACTTT.

The chain combines TRBV29-1 with TRBJ2-5; D is possibly TRBD2 (6 bases). This CDR3 contains 12 residues. Germline loops: CDR1 SQVTM, CDR2 ANQGSEA. V was trimmed by 6 bases and J by 5 bases, leaving 13 bases between them. The CDR3 region has the DNA TGCAGCGTGGTGACTAGGGCGGAGACCCAGTACTTC. Residues: CSVVTRAETQYF.

This clone came up once. The chain uses TRBV7-9 and TRBJ2-5, with 7 bases aligning to TRBD2. In germline, CDR1 is SEHNR, CDR2 FQNEAQ (reference sequence). V gave up 8 bases and J gave up 2 bases; unmatched junction bases: 5. The CDR3 is 13 amino acids. Written as DNA, the CDR3 is TGTGCCAGCGTGGGACTAACACAAGAGACCCAGTACTTC. Its protein product is CASVGLTQETQYF.

This rearrangement joins TRBV19 to TRBJ2-3; possibly TRBD1 for D (7 bases). This CDR3 has 15 residues. Trimming removed 5 bases at V and 2 bases at J, with 14 bases between. Germline CDR1 reads LNHDA; CDR2 reads SQIVND (reference sequence). The CDR3 DNA reads TGTGCCAGTAGTCATCGCGGGACAGTCACAGATACGCAGTATTTT. Amino acid sequence: CASSHRGTVTDTQYF.

The V and J genes are TRBV7-9 and TRBJ2-1, with a tentative D call TRBD1 (6 bases). CDR1 is SEHNR and CDR2 is FQNEAQ in the germline V gene (reference sequence). CDR3 length: 13 amino acids. V lost 5 bases and J 5 bases, leaving 10 bases between the germline ends. The DNA for the CDR3 is TGTGCCAGCAGCCGAGGGGGTGACAATGAGCAGTTCTTC. This sequence encodes CASSRGGDNEQFF.

This chain links TRBV30 with TRBJ2-7; 8 bases are a match to TRBD1. Per the germline V gene, CDR1 is GTSNPN and CDR2 is SVGIG (reference sequence). Unmatched junction bases numbered 5, after V lost 0 bases and J lost 4 bases. This CDR3 is 14 amino acids long. Here the CDR3 DNA reads TGTGCCTGGAGTGTCGGAGACAGGGGTTACGAGCAGTACTTC. Translation: CAWSVGDRGYEQYF.

This clone showed up just once. The V gene is TRBV6-5, the J gene TRBJ2-1; perhaps TRBD2 as D (9 bases). The CDR3 is 15 amino acids. The germline V gene has CDR1 MNHEY and CDR2 SVGAGI. V was clipped by 5 bases and J by 10 bases, with 21 bases between them. The CDR3 protein is CASSRQGWLAGEQFF. CDR3 nucleotide sequence: TGTGCCAGCAGTCGACAGGGGTGGCTAGCGGGAGAGCAGTTCTTC.

This clone appeared a few times. The chain combines TRBV14 with TRBJ1-2, with 8 bases identical to TRBD1. The germline CDR1 and CDR2 sequences are SGHDN and FVKESK. V shed 3 bases, J shed 8 bases, and the junction held 8 bases outside the gene matches. The CDR3 runs 14 residues. The CDR3 protein is CASSHPGQGRGYTF. CDR3 coding DNA: TGTGCCAGCAGCCACCCCGGACAGGGACGAGGCTACACCTTC.

V gene TRBV20-1 combines with J gene TRBJ1-1, with TRBD1 matching 9 bases. V lost 3 bases to trimming and J lost 2 bases; unmatched junction nucleotides: 7. Germline V lookup: CDR1 DFQATT, CDR2 SNEGSKA (reference sequence). The CDR3 runs 15 residues. CDR3 DNA: TGCAGTGCTAGTATCGGGACAGGGACCAACACTGAAGCTTTCTTT. It codes for CSASIGTGTNTEAFF.

The chain joins TRBV10-1 to TRBJ2-5, with 10 bases that match TRBD2. V gave up 2 bases and J gave up 5 bases; unmatched junction bases: 8. This CDR3 comprises 16 residues. CDR1 and CDR2 from the germline V gene are WNHNN and SYGVQD (reference sequence). The CDR3 coding sequence is TGCGCCAGCAGTGAGGGGAAGACTAGCGGGCTGGAGACCCAGTACTTC. Translating gives CASSEGKTSGLETQYF.

The table lists this clone with a few counts. V usage is TRBV4-1 and J usage is TRBJ2-2; 10 bases agree with TRBD1. Germline V gene sequence: CDR1 MGHRA, CDR2 YSYEKL. The J segment lost 6 bases and the V segment lost 4 bases, leaving 8 bases of the junction unmatched. The CDR3 length is 16 residues. CDR3 residues: CASSPYGQGVAGELFF. Here the CDR3 DNA reads TGCGCCAGCAGCCCATACGGACAGGGGGTAGCCGGGGAGCTGTTTTTT.

V gene TRBV5-1 combines with J gene TRBJ1-1; 8 nucleotides agree with TRBD1. This CDR3 spans 16 amino acids. V shed 0 bases and J 1 base; nucleotides not matched to a gene: 5. Per germline, CDR1 SGHRS and CDR2 YFSETQ. This chain's CDR3 is CASSLVAGGANTEAFF. The CDR3, as DNA: TGCGCCAGCAGCTTGGTGGCAGGGGGCGCGAACACTGAAGCTTTCTTT. Full variable domain (missing parts from reference TRBV5-1 and TRBJ1-1): KAGVTQTPRYLIKTRGQQVTLSCSPISGHRSVSWYQQTPGQGLQFLFEYFSETQRNKGNFPGRFSGRQFSNSRSEMNVSTLELGDSALYLCASSLVAGGANTEAFFGQGTRLTVV.

The rearrangement uses TRBV7-8 and TRBJ2-5; 8 bases align to TRBD2. Per the germline V gene, CDR1 is SGHVS and CDR2 is FQNEAQ. The CDR3 length is 15 residues. The ends lost 4 bases at V and 5 bases at J; junction bases unmatched: 9. DNA for the CDR3: TGTGCCAGCAGCTCCGAGCGGGAGTTTCGGGAGACCCAGTACTTC. This translates into CASSSEREFRETQYF.

The count of this clone is one. The rearrangement uses TRBV9 and TRBJ2-3; 10 bases line up with TRBD2. The CDR3 extends over 19 amino acids. Germline V gene data show CDR1 as SGDLS and CDR2 as YYNGEE. The V gene end was trimmed by 4 bases and the J gene end by 3 bases; junction bases not matched to a gene: 17. CDR3 nucleotide sequence: TGTGCCAGCAGCCACCCCCGGGAGCGGGGGGGCTTTCAGACAGATACGCAGTATTTT. This translates into CASSHPRERGGFQTDTQYF.

This clone was observed a single time. The V and J genes are TRBV6-1 and TRBJ1-6, with TRBD1 matching over 9 bases. This CDR3 region has 15 residues. Trimming took 1 base from V and 7 from J; bases not matched to a gene: 2. Germline CDR1 and CDR2: MNHNS and SASEGT. CDR3 nucleotides: TGTGCCAGCAGTGAAGTGGGACAGGGCAATTCACCCCTCCACTTT. It translates to CASSEVGQGNSPLHF.

The chain uses TRBV11-3 and TRBJ2-2, with 15 bases aligning to TRBD2. Trimming took 5 bases from V and 6 from J; bases not matched to a gene: 4. Per germline, CDR1 SGHNT and CDR2 YENEEA. CDR3 length: 16 residues. CDR3 DNA sequence: TGTGCCAGCAGCGACTGGACTAGCGGGGGGGCCGGGGAGCTGTTTTTT. It yields the protein CASSDWTSGGAGELFF.

The rearrangement joins TRBV30 to TRBJ1-3; tentative D call: TRBD1 (5 bases). Between the trimmed V and J ends, which lost 0 bases and 2 bases, there was a span of 5 bases. CDR1 is GTSNPN and CDR2 is SVGIG in the germline V gene (reference sequence). This CDR3 region has 13 residues. DNA for the CDR3: TGTGCCTGGAGTGTCAGGGCTGGAAACACCATATATTTT. This sequence encodes CAWSVRAGNTIYF.

The CDR3 DNA reads as TGTGCCTGGCGGGGACTAGCGGCCACCGGGGAGCTGTTTTTT. It specifies CAWRGLAATGELFF. This rearrangement joins TRBV30 to TRBJ2-2; TRBD2 matches 11 bases. The CDR3 is 14 amino acids. The V segment lost 5 bases and the J segment 4 bases; nucleotides outside the gene matches: 3. Germline CDR1 GTSNPN, CDR2 SVGIG (reference sequence).

The chain uses TRBV10-3 and TRBJ2-3, with a possible D match to TRBD2 (6 bases). Trimming cost V 9 bases and J 1 base, with 17 bases left between them. The CDR3 contains 15 residues. Germline assignment: CDR1 ENHRY and CDR2 SYGVKD. The CDR3 DNA is TGTGCCATTCGCTGGGGCGGAGGGGGCACAGATACGCAGTATTTT. This encodes CAIRWGGGGTDTQYF.

The rearrangement joins TRBV5-1 to TRBJ2-3; 8 positions agree with TRBD1. This CDR3 contains 15 residues. Trimming took 4 bases from V and 1 from J; bases not matched to a gene: 5. The germline gives CDR1 SGHRS, CDR2 YFSETQ. The CDR3 is CASSAGQGGTDTQYF. CDR3 nucleotides: TGCGCCAGCAGCGCAGGACAGGGAGGCACAGATACGCAGTATTTT.

V usage is TRBV27 and J usage is TRBJ2-1, with 9 bases identical to TRBD2. The V gene end was trimmed by 5 bases and the J gene end by 2 bases; junction bases not matched to a gene: 7. This CDR3 contains 16 residues. Germline CDR1 and CDR2: MNHEY and SMNVEV (reference sequence). The CDR3 DNA reads TGTGCCAGCAGTCCAACACCTAGCGGGGCCTACAATGAGCAGTTCTTC. This sequence encodes CASSPTPSGAYNEQFF.

The chain uses TRBV5-1 and TRBJ2-1; D perhaps matches TRBD1 (6 bases). Trimming left V 4 bases short and J 7 bases short, with 18 bases between. The CDR3 runs to 15 residues. Germline V lookup: CDR1 SGHRS, CDR2 YFSETQ. CDR3 sequence (DNA): TGCGCCAGCAGCCTATGGACAGCCCAAGTGAATGAGCAGTTCTTC. This codes for CASSLWTAQVNEQFF.

This clone showed up just a few times. J is TRBJ2-3 and V is TRBV3-1 (or the pseudogene TRBV3-2), with 12 bases fitting TRBD2. Germline CDR1 and CDR2: LGHDT and YNNKEL (reference sequence). V trimming: 0 bases; J trimming: 0 bases; junction bases outside the gene matches: 4. The CDR3 has 18 residues. The chain's CDR3 is CASSQDLTSGRSTDTQYF. Written as DNA, the CDR3 is TGTGCCAGCAGCCAAGATCTTACTAGCGGGAGGAGCACAGATACGCAGTATTTT.

This clone was recorded only once. The V and J genes are TRBV19 and TRBJ2-2, with D perhaps matching TRBD2 (6 bases). The CDR3 length is 14 residues. The germline gives CDR1 LNHDA, CDR2 SQIVND (reference sequence). The V end was cut by 8 bases, the J end by 6 bases, with 16 bases between. The CDR3 DNA reads as TGTGCCAGTGCCTACCGCGGGGAAGCCGGGGAGCTGTTTTTT. Residues: CASAYRGEAGELFF.

V gene TRBV5-6 combines with J gene TRBJ2-3; maybe TRBD1 (5 bases). CDR1 is SGHDT, CDR2 YYEEEE, per germline. The CDR3 consists of 16 residues. V was pared by 1 base and J by 1 base, with 13 bases between. The CDR3 is CASSLSLGLGTDTQYF. In DNA form, the CDR3 reads TGTGCCAGCAGCTTGTCGCTGGGGCTGGGCACAGATACGCAGTATTTT.

The chain's CDR3 is CASSAGGHYNEQFF. The CDR3 DNA reads as TGTGCCAGCAGCGCGGGGGGCCACTACAATGAGCAGTTCTTC. V usage is TRBV5-4 and J usage is TRBJ2-1, with TRBD2 matching over 8 bases. This CDR3 has 14 amino acids. Looked up from germline, CDR1 is SGHNT and CDR2 is YYREEE (reference sequence). After removal of 4 bases from V and 3 bases from J, the junction contained 3 bases not matched to a gene.

The CDR3 reads CASSLGGLVPGNTIYF. The CDR3 coding sequence is TGTGCCAGCAGCTTGGGAGGGTTGGTGCCTGGAAACACCATATATTTT. The rearrangement joins TRBV5-4 to TRBJ1-3; D is undetermined. Germline loops: CDR1 SGHNT, CDR2 YYREEE (reference sequence). The CDR3 extends over 16 amino acids. Trimming pared 0 bases from V and 2 bases from J, leaving 12 bases between.

The CDR3 loop reads CASSDRGQVVGGYTF. CDR3 nucleotide sequence: TGTGCCAGCAGTGACAGGGGGCAGGTAGTGGGTGGCTACACCTTC. The chain recombines TRBV2 with TRBJ1-2; 8 positions agree with TRBD1. After removal of 3 bases from V and 7 bases from J, the junction contained 10 bases not matched to a gene. Germline assignment: CDR1 SNHLY and CDR2 FYNNEI. The CDR3 is made up of 15 amino acids.

This sequence joins TRBV18 and TRBJ1-4; TRBD1 might be the D (6 bases). Germline CDR1 is KGHSH and CDR2 is LQKENI. CDR3 length: 13 amino acids. V was clipped by 2 bases and J by 12 bases, with 13 bases between them. The chain's CDR3 is CASSPGQSIELFF. The CDR3 coding sequence is TGTGCCAGCTCACCAGGACAGTCGATCGAACTGTTTTTT.